The clone carrying this T cell receptor (beta chain) was counted a single time. Germline CDR1 and CDR2: SNHLY and FYNNEI. This CDR3 contains 12 residues. V was cut by 6 bases and J by 4 bases, with 9 bases left in between. This sample is drawn from a study of blood T cell repertoires in COVID-19. About the research overall: The samples span acute and convalescent COVID-19 from the United States, Italy and Spain. PBMCs, B-cell-depleted T cells, or T cells were the source of the cDNA or gDNA that made up the material.

Here immunoSEQ multiplex PCR was the method, and the copy in TCRdb shows in-frame clones only, minus some. Of about 54,000 clones listed, 70% to 90% are singletons. The sequence was collected from a human donor in a cohort sampled during active COVID-19. This chain uses TRBV2 with TRBJ1-2; possibly TRBD1 for D (5 bases). Specimen: peripheral blood. The CDR3 DNA follows: TGTGCCAGCAGCGATGACAGCTATGGCTACACCTTC. Its protein product is CASSDDSYGYTF.